Listed below are T cell receptor beta chains from one sample, sequenced in a study of metastatic and nonmetastatic thyroid tumors. Via MiXCR, TCRdb re-called the PCR reads. This table has about 59,000 clones, around 16% appearing once. Source material: blood. The receptor set was obtained from a male donor with papillary thyroid cancer or a benign thyroid nodule (not recorded which). Some clones in this sample may be carry-over from other donors' samples. The CDR3 runs from the conserved cysteine through the conserved F or W.

V gene	J gene	CDR3 protein
TRBV7-8	TRBJ2-3	CASSLGGGQTDTQYF
TRBV3-1	TRBJ1-1	CASRGTGNTEAFF
TRBV12-3/TRBV12-4	TRBJ2-1	CASAGSGSSYNEQFF
TRBV4-1	TRBJ2-1	CASSQDGAFSYNEQFF
TRBV12-3/TRBV12-4	TRBJ2-1	CASSLTSGVYNEQFF
TRBV12-3/TRBV12-4	TRBJ2-3	CASSLAGWDADTQYF
TRBV6-4	TRBJ1-2	CSSSDSTDTDGYTF
TRBV24-1	TRBJ2-5	CVTSDFVSGKETQYF
TRBV12-3/TRBV12-4	TRBJ2-3	CASSLTKGTGMGTDTQCF
TRBV5-1	TRBJ2-2	CASSSRGAQTGELFF
TRBV12-3/TRBV12-4	TRBJ1-1	CASSIGGVREAFF
TRBV27	TRBJ2-5	CASSLLGQVRETQYF
TRBV5-6	TRBJ1-2	CASSLEANYGYTF
TRBV12-3/TRBV12-4	TRBJ1-4	CASRWLDSSNEKLFF